This T cell receptor beta chain was observed in a study of T cell responses to AZD1222 COVID-19 vaccine. The germline V and J ends were trimmed by 1 base and 11 bases, with 12 bases remaining between them. This CDR3 spans 12 amino acids. Germline CDR1 and CDR2: SGHDT and YYEEEE. The data were produced by immunoSEQ multiplex PCR, yet TCRdb's version contains in-frame clones alone and is incomplete. Of 100,000 or so clones in the sample, roughly nine tenths are singletons; the top ten hold roughly 3.7%. The clonotype was recovered from an adult in good health. The chain is built from TRBV5-6 and TRBJ1-1, with D possibly being TRBD1 (6 bases). The material was peripheral blood, obtained on day 0 of AZD1222 vaccination. CDR3: CASSLRTVGAFF. The CDR3 nucleotides are TGTGCCAGCAGCTTGAGGACAGTGGGGGCTTTCTTT. The complete variable domain, with remaining parts taken from reference TRBV5-6 and TRBJ1-1, reads DAGVTQSPTHLIKTRGQQVTLRCSPKSGHDTVSWYQQALGQGPQFIFQYYEEEERQRGNFPDRFSGHQFPNYSSELNVNALLLGDSALYLCASSLRTVGAFFGQGTRLTVV.